The subject of this entry is one TCR beta chain. Profiling relied on immunoSEQ multiplex PCR, and the TCRdb table lists in-frame clones only, not all of them. Of some 1.5 million clones listed, over 95% were seen once; the top ten hold 0.95% to 1.5%. The data were obtained in a study of shared clonotypes between healthy human individuals. Study-wide background: Researchers assigned three CD4 naive, three CD4 memory, two CD8 naive and one CD8 memory plate to each donor.

The CDR3 length is 16 residues. Trimming removed 4 bases from V and 9 bases from J, with 22 bases in between. Germline values: CDR1 MNHEY, CDR2 SVGAGI. The clonotype originates from a man aged 25-45 years in good health. The sample comprised naive CD4+ T cells sorted from blood. Described subset: CD45RA+ positively selected. The rearrangement joins TRBV6-5 to TRBJ2-1; D is ambiguous. The CDR3 region is CASSFLLRPRTGEQFF. The DNA of the CDR3 is TGTGCCAGCAGTTTCCTGCTTCGCCCCCGAACGGGTGAGCAGTTCTTC.